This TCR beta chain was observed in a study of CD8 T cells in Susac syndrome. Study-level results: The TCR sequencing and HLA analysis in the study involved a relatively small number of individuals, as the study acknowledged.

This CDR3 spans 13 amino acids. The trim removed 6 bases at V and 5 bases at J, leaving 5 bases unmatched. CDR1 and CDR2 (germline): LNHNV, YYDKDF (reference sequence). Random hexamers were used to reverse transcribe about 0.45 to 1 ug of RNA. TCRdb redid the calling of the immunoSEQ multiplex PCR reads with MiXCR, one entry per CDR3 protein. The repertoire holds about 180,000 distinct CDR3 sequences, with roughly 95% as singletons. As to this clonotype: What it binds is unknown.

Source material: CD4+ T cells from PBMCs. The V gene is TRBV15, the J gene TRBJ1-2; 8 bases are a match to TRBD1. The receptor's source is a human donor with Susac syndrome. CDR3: CATSSGGGYGYTF. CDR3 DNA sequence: TGTGCCACCAGTTCAGGGGGCGGGTATGGCTACACCTTC.